This TCR beta chain was identified during a study of blood T cell repertoires in COVID-19. About the research overall: COVID-19 samples from acute and convalescent phases originated in the United States, Italy and Spain.

Germline CDR1 and CDR2: SGHAT and FQNNGV. Trimming took off 0 bases at V and 9 bases at J, with 6 bases between the two ends. CDR3 length equals 13 residues. Participant age was 18 to 89 years, and participants resided in about 25 US areas. Profiled with immunoSEQ multiplex PCR; TCRdb holds only in-frame clones, not every one. Here the sample spans under 350,000 clones, 89% being singletons. Sequencing was done on a sample of PBMCs or T cells enriched from blood (not recorded which). The TCR was taken from a woman aged 40 to 50 who had recovered from COVID-19. The rearrangement joins TRBV11-2 to TRBJ1-6; no clear D. DNA of the CDR3: TGTGCCAGCAGCTTAGACGTTTTTTCACCCCTCCACTTT. Translated, it gives CASSLDVFSPLHF.